These 25 T cell receptor beta chains were all obtained from the same sample, sequenced in a study of post-analysis software for immune sequencing data. Study results and caveats: A handful of TRBV segments appeared more often in patients than in controls, and TRBV5-6, TRBV5-1 and TRBV20-1 were among these.

Antigens for these TCRs are unknown. Unique molecular identifiers featured in each of the TCR beta cDNA libraries. TCRdb analysed the PCR reads with MiXCR anew, one entry per CDR3 protein. The sample yields approximately 460,000 distinct CDR3 sequences, around 40% seen once. What was sequenced was blood. The origin of the receptors is a girl aged 5-17 years with multiple sclerosis.

The chain combines TRBV10-3 with TRBJ2-1; 7 bases align to TRBD2. With V trimmed by 2 bases and J by 0 bases, 7 bases remained unmatched. This CDR3 has 17 residues. Germline V gene data show CDR1 as ENHRY and CDR2 as SYGVKD. CDR3 loop: CAISEVPAGLSYNEQFF. CDR3 DNA: TGTGCCATCAGTGAGGTTCCAGCGGGACTCTCCTACAATGAGCAGTTCTTC.

The chain has TRBV29-1 and TRBJ1-5; D gene uncertain. The CDR3 is 11 amino acids. V lost 4 bases and J 0 bases, leaving 1 base between the germline ends. CDR1 and CDR2 from the germline V gene are SQVTM and ANQGSEA. CDR3 nucleotides: TGCAGCGTTGGTAGCAATCAGCCCCAGCATTTT. It translates to CSVGSNQPQHF.

The chain has TRBV5-1 and TRBJ2-1, with TRBD2 identical over 10 bases. The CDR3 covers 16 residues. J lost 7 bases, V lost 4 bases, and 11 bases had no gene match. CDR1 and CDR2 from the germline V gene are SGHRS and YFSETQ. DNA of the CDR3: TGCGCCAGCAGCCTGAGCGGGAGGGCGTTGGGTAATGAGCAGTTCTTC. It encodes CASSLSGRALGNEQFF.

V and J are TRBV5-6 and TRBJ1-5; D gene ambiguous. V was cut by 3 bases and J by 0 bases, with 7 bases left in between. Germline V gene data show CDR1 as SGHDT and CDR2 as YYEEEE. The CDR3 loop spans 14 amino acids. The CDR3: CASSWRDSNQPQHF. The CDR3 DNA sequence: TGTGCCAGCAGCTGGAGGGATAGCAATCAGCCCCAGCATTTT.

As to this clonotype: The CDR3 end shows no conserved phenylalanine or tryptophan, and so a read error is likely. The rearrangement links TRBV6-6 to TRBJ2-7, with D tentatively TRBD1 (6 bases). V shed 5 bases and J shed 3 bases, with 17 bases lying between them. CDR1 and CDR2 (germline): MNHNY, SVGAGI (reference sequence). The CDR3 extends over 15 amino acids. The CDR3 here is CASSAATGLDYEQYY. The CDR3 nucleotides are TGTGCCAGCAGTGCGGCTACAGGGTTGGACTACGAGCAGTACTAC.

The chain employs TRBV29-1 and TRBJ1-4; no firm D call. Trimming took off 5 bases at V and 7 bases at J, with 8 bases between the two ends. The CDR3 covers 11 residues. Germline loops: CDR1 SQVTM, CDR2 ANQGSEA. The CDR3 nucleotides are TGCAGCGTTCGAGGGCGTGAAAAACTGTTTTTT. Protein product: CSVRGREKLFF.

The chain is built from TRBV7-9 and TRBJ2-7; D is ambiguous. Trimming shortened V by 1 base and J by 7 bases, and 8 bases separated the two germline ends. The CDR3 is made up of 12 amino acids. Germline V gene sequence: CDR1 SEHNR, CDR2 FQNEAQ (reference sequence). In nucleotides, the CDR3 is TGTGCCAGCAGCTTAGAACCGACGGAGCAGTACTTC. Encoded protein: CASSLEPTEQYF.

V usage is TRBV15 and J usage is TRBJ2-5, with D possibly matching TRBD1 (5 bases). The CDR3 has 16 amino acids. Germline CDR1 is LNHNV and CDR2 is YYDKDF (reference sequence). V was clipped by 0 bases and J by 4 bases, with 15 bases between them. CDR3 in amino acids: CATSREKGRWVETQYF. The CDR3 nucleotides read TGTGCCACCAGCAGAGAAAAGGGGCGGTGGGTAGAGACCCAGTACTTC. Full variable domain (remainder filled in from reference TRBV15 and TRBJ2-5): DAMVIQNPRYQVTQFGKPVTLSCSQTLNHNVMYWYQQKSSQAPKLLFHYYDKDFNNEADTPDNFQSRRPNTSFCFLDIRSPGLGDTAMYLCATSREKGRWVETQYFGPGTRLLVL.

This chain connects TRBV5-1 to TRBJ2-7, with 8 bases identical to TRBD1. Looked up from germline, CDR1 is SGHRS and CDR2 is YFSETQ. V shed 3 bases, J shed 4 bases, and the junction held 12 bases outside the gene matches. The CDR3 has 16 amino acids. The CDR3 nucleotides are TGCGCCAGCAGCTACGACCGACAGGGGCCGGGTTACGAGCAGTACTTC. Residues: CASSYDRQGPGYEQYF.

V and J are TRBV10-2 and TRBJ1-1; D ambiguous. Germline loops: CDR1 WSHSY, CDR2 SAAADI. This CDR3 has 14 residues. V was shortened by 2 bases and J by 0 bases, with 7 bases between the two germline ends. The CDR3 loop reads CASSEGRLNTEAFF. For the CDR3, the DNA is TGCGCCAGCAGTGAGGGCCGTCTGAACACTGAAGCTTTCTTT.

This clonotype was counted only a few times. J is TRBJ2-6 and V is TRBV20-1, with D unclear. Germline CDR1 is DFQATT and CDR2 is SNEGSKA (reference sequence). This CDR3 is built from 16 residues. The V gene lost 6 bases and the J gene lost 4 bases, with 19 bases spanning the gap. The CDR3 is CSAPPRISSGANVLTF. The CDR3 DNA reads as TGCAGTGCGCCTCCGAGGATTTCATCCGGGGCCAACGTCCTGACTTTC.

The V gene is TRBV5-5, the J gene TRBJ1-6; maybe TRBD1 (6 bases). Germline V gene sequence: CDR1 SGHKS, CDR2 YYEKEE (reference sequence). Deletions cut 3 bases from V and 0 bases from J, with 13 bases between. There are 17 residues in the CDR3. The CDR3 protein is CASSWGLDSSYNSPLHF. As DNA, the CDR3 is TGTGCCAGCAGCTGGGGATTGGACAGCTCCTATAATTCACCCCTCCACTTT.

The chain couples TRBV10-3 to TRBJ2-5; a possible D gene is TRBD1 (6 bases). The CDR3 has 12 amino acids. V lost 11 bases and J lost 11, with 21 bases in between. Germline V CDR1 and CDR2: ENHRY, SYGVKD. CDR3 protein: CAVARGSVEQYF. The CDR3 DNA reads as TGTGCCGTTGCAAGGGGGTCTGTGGAACAGTACTTC.

The chain employs TRBV12-3 or TRBV12-4 and TRBJ2-1, with TRBD2 matching 7 bases. The CDR3 is 16 amino acids. V lost 6 bases to trimming and J lost 0 bases; unmatched junction nucleotides: 8. The CDR3 loop is CASRPSTGGSYNEQFF. Here the CDR3 DNA reads TGTGCCAGCAGACCTAGCACGGGAGGCTCCTACAATGAGCAGTTCTTC.

CDR3 sequence (DNA): TGTGCCAGCAGCAGGGGACATGTTGGAAACACCATATATTTT. Its translation: CASSRGHVGNTIYF. This rearrangement joins TRBV28 to TRBJ1-3; a weak D match, TRBD1 (6 bases). In germline, CDR1 is MDHEN, CDR2 SYDVKM. The CDR3 runs to 14 residues. Between the trimmed V and J ends, which lost 6 bases and 3 bases, there was a span of 12 bases. The whole variable domain, remainder taken from reference TRBV28 and TRBJ1-3, is DVKVTQSSRYLVKRTGEKVFLECVQDMDHENMFWYRQDPGLGLRLIYFSYDVKMKEKGDIPEGYSVSREKKERFSLILESASTNQTSMYLCASSRGHVGNTIYFGEGSWLTVV.

The J gene is TRBJ2-5, the V gene TRBV5-1; 13 nucleotides agree with TRBD2. This CDR3 comprises 14 residues. The ends lost 5 bases at V and 11 bases at J; junction bases unmatched: 9. CDR1 SGHRS and CDR2 YFSETQ come from the germline V gene. The CDR3 DNA reads TGCGCCAGCAGGGCCGGGACTAGCGGGATTGAGCAGTACTTC. Residues: CASRAGTSGIEQYF.

The CDR3 DNA reads TGTGCCAGCAGTCCCTGGGGGGGAAAGGGGACAGATACGCAGTATTTT. Protein: CASSPWGGKGTDTQYF. The genes are TRBV12-3 or TRBV12-4 and TRBJ2-3, with 7 nucleotides matching TRBD2. V shed 5 bases, J shed 3 bases, and the junction held 11 bases outside the gene matches. The CDR3 contains 16 residues.

This chain uses TRBV5-1 with TRBJ2-3; tentative D call: TRBD2 (6 bases). The CDR3 has 17 residues. Germline CDR1 is SGHRS and CDR2 is YFSETQ. V gave up 0 bases and J gave up 2 bases, with 16 bases separating them. As DNA, the CDR3 is TGCGCCAGCAGCTTGGGCCGGTTAGCGGAACTCACAGATACGCAGTATTTT. Translated, it gives CASSLGRLAELTDTQYF.

The J gene is TRBJ1-5, the V gene TRBV20-1, with 10 bases matching TRBD1. V trimming: 5 bases; J trimming: 2 bases; junction bases outside the gene matches: 12. CDR1 DFQATT and CDR2 SNEGSKA come from the germline V gene (reference sequence). This CDR3 comprises 17 residues. The chain's CDR3 is CSAASGTGDLGNQPQHF. The DNA for the CDR3 is TGCAGTGCTGCCTCCGGGACAGGGGATCTTGGCAATCAGCCCCAGCATTTT.

This clonotype has a handful of counts. The genes are TRBV20-1 and TRBJ2-7, with D possibly being TRBD2 (6 bases). Trimming removed 6 bases at V and 4 bases at J, with 16 bases between. This CDR3 is 13 amino acids long. CDR1 is DFQATT and CDR2 is SNEGSKA in the germline V gene (reference sequence). The CDR3 DNA sequence: TGCAGTGCACGACCTAGCGACCGGTACGAGCAGTACTTC. Its protein is CSARPSDRYEQYF.

V is TRBV28 and J is TRBJ2-7, with D perhaps given as TRBD1 or TRBD2 (5 bases each). Between the trimmed V and J ends, which lost 6 bases and 4 bases, there was a span of 19 bases. The CDR3 runs to 15 residues. Germline V gene sequence: CDR1 MDHEN, CDR2 SYDVKM. The CDR3 loop is CASSQIRAGVYEQYF. The CDR3 DNA reads TGTGCCAGCAGCCAGATCAGGGCCGGGGTGTACGAGCAGTACTTC.

V usage is TRBV28 and J usage is TRBJ1-6, with D unresolved. This CDR3 spans 12 amino acids. Germline lookup yields CDR1 MDHEN and CDR2 SYDVKM. The V gene lost 3 bases and the J gene lost 6 bases, with 3 bases spanning the gap. The DNA for the CDR3 is TGTGCCAGCAGTTTTGCTAATTCACCCCTCCACTTT. Translating it yields CASSFANSPLHF. The variable domain in full, with the rest retrieved from reference TRBV28 and TRBJ1-6, is DVKVTQSSRYLVKRTGEKVFLECVQDMDHENMFWYRQDPGLGLRLIYFSYDVKMKEKGDIPEGYSVSREKKERFSLILESASTNQTSMYLCASSFANSPLHFGNGTRLTVT.

The chain carries TRBV10-3 and TRBJ2-1, with D possibly TRBD1 on 6 matching bases. The CDR3 covers 15 residues. The germline V gene has CDR1 ENHRY and CDR2 SYGVKD. The V end was cut by 4 bases, the J end by 0 bases, with 10 bases between. CDR3 protein: CAISVGGNSYNEQFF. CDR3 nucleotide sequence: TGTGCCATCAGTGTAGGGGGAAACTCCTACAATGAGCAGTTCTTC.

This chain links TRBV29-1 with TRBJ2-1, with D perhaps matching TRBD2 (7 bases). Germline assignment: CDR1 SQVTM and CDR2 ANQGSEA. The CDR3 is 13 amino acids. Trimming removed 7 bases from V and 6 bases from J, with 16 bases in between. In DNA, the CDR3 is TGCAGCGCCTCCAGTAGGGGGGGCAATGAGCAGTTCTTC. Translated: CSASSRGGNEQFF.

This clonotype was seen a handful of times. The genes are TRBV7-3 and TRBJ1-1; D is uncertain. Per germline, CDR1 SGHTA and CDR2 FQGTGA. The V end was cut by 6 bases, the J end by 4 bases, with 12 bases between. The CDR3 spans 13 residues. This CDR3 is CASSSRGITEAFF. As DNA, the CDR3 is TGTGCCAGCAGTTCTCGCGGCATCACTGAAGCTTTCTTT.